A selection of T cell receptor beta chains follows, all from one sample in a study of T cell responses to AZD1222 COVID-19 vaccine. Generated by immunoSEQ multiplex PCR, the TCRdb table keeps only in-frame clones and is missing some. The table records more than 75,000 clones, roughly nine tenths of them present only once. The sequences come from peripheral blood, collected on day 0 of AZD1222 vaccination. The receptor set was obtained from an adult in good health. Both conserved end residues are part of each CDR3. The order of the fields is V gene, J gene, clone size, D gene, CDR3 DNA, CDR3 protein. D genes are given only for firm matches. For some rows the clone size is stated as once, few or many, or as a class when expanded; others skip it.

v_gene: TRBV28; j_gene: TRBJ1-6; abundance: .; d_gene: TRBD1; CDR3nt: TGTGCCAGCAGTGTTCGACAGGGTATGGGTAATTCACCCCTCCACTTT; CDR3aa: CASSVRQGMGNSPLHF
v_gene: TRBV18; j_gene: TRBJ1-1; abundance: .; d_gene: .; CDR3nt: TGTGCCAGCTCACTCCTATTGGGAGGGGGGGCTGAAGCTTTCTTT; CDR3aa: CASSLLLGGGAEAFF
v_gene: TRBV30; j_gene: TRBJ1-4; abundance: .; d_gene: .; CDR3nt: TGTGCCTGGAGTGTACGGTGGGGAACTAATGAAAAACTGTTTTTT; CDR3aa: CAWSVRWGTNEKLFF
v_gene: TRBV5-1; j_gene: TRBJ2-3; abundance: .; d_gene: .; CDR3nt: TGCGCCAGCAGCTTGGCCGCAGGACGGGGCACAGATACGCAGTATTTT; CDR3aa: CASSLAAGRGTDTQYF
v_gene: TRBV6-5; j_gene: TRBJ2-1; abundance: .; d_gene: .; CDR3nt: TGTGCCAGCAGTTACCGCACGGTCTCCTACAATGAGCAGTTCTTC; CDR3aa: CASSYRTVSYNEQFF
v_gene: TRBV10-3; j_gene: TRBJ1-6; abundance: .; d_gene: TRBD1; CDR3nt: TGTGCCATCGGGGGACAGCATAATTCACCCCTCCACTTT; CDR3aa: CAIGGQHNSPLHF
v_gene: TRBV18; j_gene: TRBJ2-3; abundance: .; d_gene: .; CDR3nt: TGTGCCAGCTCACCAACGAGCGGAGGGGAAGATACGCAGTATTTT; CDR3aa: CASSPTSGGEDTQYF
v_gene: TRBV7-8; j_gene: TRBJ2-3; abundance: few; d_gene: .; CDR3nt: TGTGCCAGCAGCTTAGGGAGGGGGGGCAGCACAGATACGCAGTATTTT; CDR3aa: CASSLGRGGSTDTQYF
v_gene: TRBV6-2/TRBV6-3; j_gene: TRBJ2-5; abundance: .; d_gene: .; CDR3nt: TGTGCCAGCAGTTCAGGGGAGTTGGAGACCCAGTACTTC; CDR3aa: CASSSGELETQYF
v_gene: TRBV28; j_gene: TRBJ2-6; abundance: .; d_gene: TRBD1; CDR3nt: TGTGCCAGCAGTTTTGGGACAGGGGGCCCTGGGGCCAACGTCCTGACTTTC; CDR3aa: CASSFGTGGPGANVLTF
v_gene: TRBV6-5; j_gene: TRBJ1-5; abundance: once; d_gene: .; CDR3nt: TGTGCCAGCAGTTACGGGGACCGCCAGCCCCAGCATTTT; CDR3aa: CASSYGDRQPQHF
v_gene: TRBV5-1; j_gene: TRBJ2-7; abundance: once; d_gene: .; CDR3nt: TGCGCCAGCAGCTCCTCCCTTGGGGGTCTCGAGCAGTACTTC; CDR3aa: CASSSSLGGLEQYF
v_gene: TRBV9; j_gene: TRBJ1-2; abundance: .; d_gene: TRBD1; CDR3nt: TGTGCCAGCTCCCGGGACAGCATCTATGGCTACACCTTC; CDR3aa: CASSRDSIYGYTF
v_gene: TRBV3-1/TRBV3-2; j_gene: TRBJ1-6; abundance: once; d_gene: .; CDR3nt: TGTGCCAGCAGCCAAGGGGGGTTCCATAATTCACCCCTCCACTTT; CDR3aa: CASSQGGFHNSPLHF
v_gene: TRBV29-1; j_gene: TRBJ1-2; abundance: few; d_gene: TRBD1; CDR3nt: TGCAGCGTTGACGCAGGACAGGGACTCTATGGCTACACCTTC; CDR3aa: CSVDAGQGLYGYTF
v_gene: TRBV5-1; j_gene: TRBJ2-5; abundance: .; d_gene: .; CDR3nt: TGCGCCAGCAGCCGACAAGAGACCCAGTACTTC; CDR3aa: CASSRQETQYF
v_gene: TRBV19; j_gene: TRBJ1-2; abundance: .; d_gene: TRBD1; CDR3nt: TGTGCCAGTACTTACGGGACAGGGGCAAGCTATGGCTACACCTTC; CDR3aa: CASTYGTGASYGYTF
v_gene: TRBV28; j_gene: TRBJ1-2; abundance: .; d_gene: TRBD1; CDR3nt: TGTGCCAGCTTTGCCCCACAGGGGAGACATGGCTACACCTTC; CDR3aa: CASFAPQGRHGYTF
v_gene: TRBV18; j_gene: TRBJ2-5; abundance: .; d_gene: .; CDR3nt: TGTGCCAGCTCAGCGGCCGGACAGATGGAGACCCAGTACTTC; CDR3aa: CASSAAGQMETQYF
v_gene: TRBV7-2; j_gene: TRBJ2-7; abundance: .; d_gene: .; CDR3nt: TGTGCCAGCAGCCCGTGGGTTGATGGGACCTACGAGCAGTACTTC; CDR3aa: CASSPWVDGTYEQYF
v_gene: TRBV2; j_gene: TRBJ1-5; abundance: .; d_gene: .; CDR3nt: TGTGCCAGCGACGGGGGGCAACAGCCCCAGCATTTT; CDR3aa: CASDGGQQPQHF
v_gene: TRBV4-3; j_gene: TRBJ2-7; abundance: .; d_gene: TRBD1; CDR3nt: TGCGCCAGCAGCCAGGCGGACAGGGTGGGAGTTTACGAGCAGTACTTC; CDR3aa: CASSQADRVGVYEQYF
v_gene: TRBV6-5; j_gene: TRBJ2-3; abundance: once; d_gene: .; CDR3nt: TGTGCCAGCAGCGTAGGGGATACGCAGTATTTT; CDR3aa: CASSVGDTQYF
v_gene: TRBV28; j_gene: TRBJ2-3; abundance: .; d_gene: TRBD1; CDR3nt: TGTGCCAGCAGAGGACAGGGGGCCGGCACAGATACGCAGTATTTT; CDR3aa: CASRGQGAGTDTQYF
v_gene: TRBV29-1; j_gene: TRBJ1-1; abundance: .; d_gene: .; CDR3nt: TGCAGCGTTACTCAGGGGCCGGGAAACACTGAAGCTTTCTTT; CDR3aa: CSVTQGPGNTEAFF
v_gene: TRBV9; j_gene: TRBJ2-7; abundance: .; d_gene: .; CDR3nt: TGTGCCAGCAGCGTAGGGGGGGCTGAGGCTAGCGAGCAGTACTTC; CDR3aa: CASSVGGAEASEQYF
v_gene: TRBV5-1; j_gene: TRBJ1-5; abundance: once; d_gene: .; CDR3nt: TGCGCCAGCAGCTGGGAGGGGGATCAGCCCCAGCATTTT; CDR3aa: CASSWEGDQPQHF